The clone carrying this T cell receptor beta chain has at least ten counts. This sample was included in a study of T-cell reconstitution after alpha-beta-depleted transplantation in children. Unique molecular identifiers were incorporated into the prepared TCRbeta library. MiXCR, applied by TCRdb to the PCR reads, yields one record per CDR3 protein. The table shows 350,000 to 450,000 distinct CDR3 sequences, with approximately 12% occurring only once. This CDR3 is built from 12 residues. Germline V gene sequence: CDR1 SGDLS, CDR2 YYNGEE. V was shortened by 0 bases and J by 5 bases, with 3 bases between the two germline ends.

The sample was PBMCs, taken from the stem cell graft. The receptor's source is a human donor who donated a stem cell graft to a child with Fanconi anemia. The chain has TRBV9 and TRBJ2-1; no reliable D call. CDR3 nucleotide sequence: TGTGCCAGCAGCGTAGGAAACAATGAGCAGTTCTTC. The encoded protein is CASSVGNNEQFF.